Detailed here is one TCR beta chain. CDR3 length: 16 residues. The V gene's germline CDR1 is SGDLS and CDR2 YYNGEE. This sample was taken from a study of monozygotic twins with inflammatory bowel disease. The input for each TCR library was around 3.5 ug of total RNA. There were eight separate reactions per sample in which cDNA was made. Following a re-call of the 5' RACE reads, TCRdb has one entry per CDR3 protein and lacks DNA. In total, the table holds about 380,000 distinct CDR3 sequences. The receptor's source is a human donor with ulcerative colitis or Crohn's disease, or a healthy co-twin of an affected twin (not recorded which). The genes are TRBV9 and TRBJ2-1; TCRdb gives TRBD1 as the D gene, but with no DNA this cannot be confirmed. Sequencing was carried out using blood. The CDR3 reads CASSVISTGTYNEQFF.